The 20 T cell receptor beta chains below all came from one sample that was sequenced in a study of OX40 agonist ivuxolimab in advanced cancers. Clones were sequenced by immunoSEQ multiplex PCR, and TCRdb holds only the in-frame ones, with some missing. The data show 95,000 to 150,000 clones, with approximately 92% seen just once and 0.15% to 0.17% held by the top ten. The sample consisted of CD4+ or CD8+ T cells sorted from blood, taken in a trial of the OX40 agonist ivuxolimab. The receptors here all came from an adult with an advanced solid tumor such as melanoma, head and neck, liver or kidney cancer.

This chain connects TRBV6-5 to TRBJ1-2, with TRBD1 matching over 7 bases. This CDR3 has 14 amino acids. Germline CDR1 MNHEY, CDR2 SVGAGI. Unmatched junction bases numbered 12, after V lost 6 bases and J lost 8 bases. The CDR3 spells CASSALTGTGGYTF. In DNA, the CDR3 is TGTGCCAGCAGCGCCCTGACAGGGACGGGGGGCTACACCTTC.

The chain couples TRBV28 to TRBJ2-3; the D gene is possibly TRBD1 (6 bases). The CDR3 spans 15 residues. V was shortened by 2 bases and J by 2 bases, with 11 bases between the two germline ends. Per germline, CDR1 MDHEN and CDR2 SYDVKM. The CDR3 region is CASSLRGQPTDTQYF. The CDR3 DNA is TGTGCCAGCAGTTTAAGAGGACAGCCCACAGATACGCAGTATTTT. Together with reference TRBV28 and TRBJ2-3, the CDR3 gives the full variable domain: DVKVTQSSRYLVKRTGEKVFLECVQDMDHENMFWYRQDPGLGLRLIYFSYDVKMKEKGDIPEGYSVSREKKERFSLILESASTNQTSMYLCASSLRGQPTDTQYFGPGTRLTVL.

J is TRBJ2-7 and V is TRBV19, with a tentative D call TRBD1 (6 bases). The V and J ends lost 5 bases and 3 bases respectively, with 14 bases between them. Germline V gene data show CDR1 as LNHDA and CDR2 as SQIVND (reference sequence). This CDR3 has 14 residues. CDR3 coding DNA: TGTGCCAGTAGTTCCCAGGGACAACACTACGAGCAGTACTTC. Translated, it gives CASSSQGQHYEQYF.

The chain couples TRBV7-9 to TRBJ1-1, with TRBD1 as a possible D gene (6 bases). The CDR3 is 15 residues long. Germline CDR1 SEHNR, CDR2 FQNEAQ (reference sequence). V was clipped by 1 base and J by 6 bases, with 15 bases between them. The CDR3 region has the DNA TGTGCCAGCAGCTTAGGGGACACCATCGTTCCTGAAGCTTTCTTT. Translation gives CASSLGDTIVPEAFF.

This chain links TRBV5-6 with TRBJ1-1; D is unresolved. Germline V CDR1 and CDR2: SGHDT, YYEEEE. V lost 0 bases and J 7 bases, leaving 10 bases between the germline ends. There are 13 residues in the CDR3. The CDR3 DNA reads as TGTGCCAGCAGCTTGGTTGGCCGGTTTGAAGCTTTCTTT. Residues: CASSLVGRFEAFF. Supplemented by reference TRBV5-6 and TRBJ1-1, the full variable domain reads DAGVTQSPTHLIKTRGQQVTLRCSPKSGHDTVSWYQQALGQGPQFIFQYYEEEERQRGNFPDRFSGHQFPNYSSELNVNALLLGDSALYLCASSLVGRFEAFFGQGTRLTVV.

V and J are TRBV7-9 and TRBJ2-3; 13 bases are shared with TRBD2. The CDR3 extends over 16 amino acids. J lost 6 bases, V lost 5 bases, and 8 bases had no gene match. CDR1 is SEHNR, CDR2 FQNEAQ, per germline (reference sequence). The CDR3 spells CASSVTSGRAMDTQYF. The CDR3 coding sequence is TGTGCCAGCAGCGTAACTAGCGGGAGGGCGATGGATACGCAGTATTTT.

The V call is TRBV7-2, the J call TRBJ2-5; the D gene is possibly TRBD2 (6 bases). There are 16 residues in the CDR3. Germline lookup yields CDR1 SGHTA and CDR2 FQGNSA. The V end was cut by 2 bases, the J end by 5 bases, with 18 bases between. CDR3 residues: CASSLRGTHQSETQYF. The CDR3 region has the DNA TGTGCCAGCAGCTTACGCGGGACCCATCAGAGTGAGACCCAGTACTTC.

The chain is built from TRBV29-1 and TRBJ1-1; D is unresolved. CDR3 size: 11 residues. Trimming removed 1 base from V and 11 bases from J, with 11 bases in between. Germline V lookup: CDR1 SQVTM, CDR2 ANQGSEA. CDR3 nucleotides: TGCAGCGTTGAAGGTGAAGGCGGGGCTTTCTTT. It is translated as CSVEGEGGAFF.

The gene calls are TRBV5-1 and TRBJ2-7; 7 bases line up with TRBD2. The V gene end was trimmed by 3 bases and the J gene end by 2 bases; junction bases not matched to a gene: 5. This CDR3 comprises 14 residues. Germline V gene lookup returns CDR1 SGHRS and CDR2 YFSETQ. As DNA, the CDR3 is TGCGCCAGCAGCTACGAAGGACTAGCCTACGAGCAGTACTTC. This codes for CASSYEGLAYEQYF.

This sequence joins TRBV5-1 and TRBJ2-4; TRBD2 agrees at 12 bases. Per the germline V gene, CDR1 is SGHRS and CDR2 is YFSETQ. The J segment lost 0 bases and the V segment lost 3 bases, leaving 4 bases of the junction unmatched. The CDR3 consists of 17 residues. CDR3 DNA: TGCGCCAGCAGCTCCGGGACTAGCGGGCTAGCCAAAAACATTCAGTACTTC. Its protein is CASSSGTSGLAKNIQYF.

The chain employs TRBV5-1 and TRBJ2-5; D call uncertain. Deletions cut 0 bases from V and 3 bases from J, with 12 bases between. This CDR3 has 15 residues. Germline lookup yields CDR1 SGHRS and CDR2 YFSETQ. The CDR3 DNA reads TGCGCCAGCAGCTTGGGCTCCGGATTAGAAGAGACCCAGTACTTC. Protein product: CASSLGSGLEETQYF.

V is TRBV9 and J is TRBJ1-5; the D gene is possibly TRBD1 (5 bases). This CDR3 is 15 amino acids long. Trimming removed 2 bases at V and 0 bases at J, with 9 bases between. The germline V gene has CDR1 SGDLS and CDR2 YYNGEE. The CDR3 sequence: CASSVGHVSNQPQHF. In DNA form, the CDR3 reads TGTGCCAGCAGCGTTGGACACGTTAGCAATCAGCCCCAGCATTTT.

The genes are TRBV4-2 and TRBJ2-1, with 9 bases that match TRBD2. Germline V gene lookup returns CDR1 LGHNA and CDR2 YNFKEQ. V dropped 0 bases and J dropped 11; count of bases not matched to a gene: 14. The CDR3 length is 17 residues. CDR3 amino acids: CASSQERVAAGGFKQFF. The DNA of the CDR3 is TGTGCCAGCAGCCAAGAGCGAGTGGCAGCGGGGGGTTTTAAGCAGTTCTTC.

This clone was recorded once. CDR3 sequence: CASSLYTPPLAGGLRVGELFF. The CDR3 bases are TGTGCCAGCAGTTTATACACTCCCCCATTGGCGGGGGGGCTTCGAGTCGGGGAGCTGTTTTTT. This sequence joins TRBV28 and TRBJ2-2; 9 positions agree with TRBD2. Trimming took 1 base from V and 7 from J; bases not matched to a gene: 22. The germline gives CDR1 MDHEN, CDR2 SYDVKM. CDR3 length: 21 amino acids.

The rearrangement links TRBV5-1 to TRBJ1-4; perhaps TRBD1 as D (5 bases). CDR3 size: 14 residues. Germline-derived CDR1 and CDR2 are SGHRS and YFSETQ. V was cut by 5 bases and J by 4 bases, with 12 bases left in between. The CDR3 region is CASSPRAFNEKLFF. CDR3 DNA: TGCGCCAGCAGTCCCAGGGCGTTTAATGAAAAACTGTTTTTT. The full variable domain, rest sourced from reference TRBV5-1 and TRBJ1-4, is KAGVTQTPRYLIKTRGQQVTLSCSPISGHRSVSWYQQTPGQGLQFLFEYFSETQRNKGNFPGRFSGRQFSNSRSEMNVSTLELGDSALYLCASSPRAFNEKLFFGSGTQLSVL.

This sequence joins TRBV4-1 and TRBJ1-5; 7 bases match TRBD1. Germline V gene sequence: CDR1 MGHRA, CDR2 YSYEKL. Losses at the gene ends were 1 base for V and 0 bases for J; bases not matched to a gene: 18. The CDR3 extends over 21 amino acids. The CDR3 DNA reads as TGCGCCAGCAGCCAAGTCCGATCAGCACAGGGGCGCCTCTATAGCAATCAGCCCCAGCATTTT. As protein: CASSQVRSAQGRLYSNQPQHF.

This rearrangement joins TRBV6-6 to TRBJ1-3; D remains ambiguous. Germline CDR1 is MNHNY and CDR2 is SVGAGI (reference sequence). CDR3 length: 13 amino acids. The V end was cut by 2 bases, the J end by 4 bases, with 6 bases between. CDR3 sequence (DNA): TGTGCCAGCAGTTACAGCGGGGGAAACACCATATATTTT. The encoded protein is CASSYSGGNTIYF.

V and J are TRBV5-1 and TRBJ2-6; D is undetermined. Germline lookup yields CDR1 SGHRS and CDR2 YFSETQ. V was pared by 10 bases and J by 0 bases, with 14 bases between. This CDR3 is built from 15 residues. This CDR3 reads CASRPAYSGANVLTF. In DNA form, the CDR3 reads TGCGCCTCCCGACCAGCATACTCTGGGGCCAACGTCCTGACTTTC.

The chain is built from TRBV27 and TRBJ2-1, with 11 positions matching TRBD2. The CDR3 loop spans 13 amino acids. With V trimmed by 3 bases and J by 9 bases, 1 base remained unmatched. Germline V gene data show CDR1 as MNHEY and CDR2 as SMNVEV (reference sequence). CDR3 DNA sequence: TGTGCCAGCAGTTTGACTAGCGGGGCTGAGCAGTTCTTC. Its protein product is CASSLTSGAEQFF.

V and J are TRBV7-2 and TRBJ2-3; 8 positions match TRBD2. Germline V gene data show CDR1 as SGHTA and CDR2 as FQGNSA. The length of the CDR3 is 15 residues. The J segment lost 1 base and the V segment lost 4 bases, leaving 4 bases of the junction unmatched. The DNA for the CDR3 is TGTGCCAGCAGCTATAGCGGGACGGGCACAGATACGCAGTATTTT. Amino acid sequence: CASSYSGTGTDTQYF. Variable domain in full (rest from reference TRBV7-2 and TRBJ2-3): GAGVSQSPSNKVTEKGKDVELRCDPISGHTALYWYRQSLGQGLEFLIYFQGNSAPDKSGLPSDRFSAERTGGSVSTLTIQRTQQEDSAVYLCASSYSGTGTDTQYFGPGTRLTVL.